The 5 T cell receptor beta chains given below trace back to one sample, sequenced in a study of blood T cell repertoires in COVID-19. The table came from immunoSEQ multiplex PCR; TCRdb's copy has only in-frame clones and leaves some out. The sample carries more than 200,000 clones, approximately 91% recorded once. Sequenced: peripheral blood. The origin of the receptors is a human donor in a cohort sampled during active COVID-19.

The rearrangement uses TRBV27 and TRBJ2-1, with TRBD2 identical over 13 bases. Germline V lookup: CDR1 MNHEY, CDR2 SMNVEV (reference sequence). This CDR3 has 15 amino acids. V lost 3 bases to trimming and J lost 7 bases; unmatched junction nucleotides: 3. The CDR3 DNA reads TGTGCCAGCAGTTTGACTAGCGGGGGGCAAAATGAGCAGTTCTTC. It codes for CASSLTSGGQNEQFF.

The chain uses TRBV5-1 and TRBJ2-7, with 9 bases fitting TRBD2. The CDR3 is made up of 14 amino acids. The V segment lost 4 bases and the J segment 3 bases; nucleotides outside the gene matches: 5. The germline V gene encodes CDR1 SGHRS and CDR2 YFSETQ. The CDR3 DNA sequence: TGCGCCAGCAGCCCGCTGACTAGCGGCTACGAGCAGTACTTC. Its translation is CASSPLTSGYEQYF. Full variable domain (rest looked up from reference TRBV5-1 and TRBJ2-7): KAGVTQTPRYLIKTRGQQVTLSCSPISGHRSVSWYQQTPGQGLQFLFEYFSETQRNKGNFPGRFSGRQFSNSRSEMNVSTLELGDSALYLCASSPLTSGYEQYFGPGTRLTVT.

The chain uses TRBV7-2 and TRBJ2-3; tentative D call: TRBD2 (6 bases). This CDR3 has 15 amino acids. Germline V gives CDR1 SGHTA, CDR2 FQGNSA. Trimming left V 5 bases short and J 0 bases short, with 12 bases between. The chain's CDR3 is CASSPWDSSTDTQYF. In nucleotides, the CDR3 is TGTGCCAGCAGCCCATGGGACTCAAGCACAGATACGCAGTATTTT.

The chain links TRBV19 to TRBJ1-5; 11 nucleotides align to TRBD1. CDR1 is LNHDA, CDR2 SQIVND, per germline (reference sequence). CDR3 length: 15 residues. Unmatched junction bases numbered 2, after V lost 1 base and J lost 6 bases. This CDR3 is CASSIGTGGFQPQHF. The CDR3 DNA sequence: TGTGCCAGTAGTATAGGGACAGGGGGCTTTCAGCCCCAGCATTTT.

The chain combines TRBV7-2 with TRBJ2-7; TRBD2 aligns across 7 bases. This CDR3 has 15 residues. Per the germline V gene, CDR1 is SGHTA and CDR2 is FQGNSA. The V and J ends lost 3 bases and 2 bases, in that order; junction bases with no gene match: 7. The CDR3 sequence is CASSLGLHPTYEQYF. In DNA form, the CDR3 reads TGTGCCAGCAGCTTGGGACTACACCCCACCTACGAGCAGTACTTC. Filled out from reference TRBV7-2 and TRBJ2-7, the complete variable domain reads GAGVSQSPSNKVTEKGKDVELRCDPISGHTALYWYRQSLGQGLEFLIYFQGNSAPDKSGLPSDRFSAERTGGSVSTLTIQRTQQEDSAVYLCASSLGLHPTYEQYFGPGTRLTVT.